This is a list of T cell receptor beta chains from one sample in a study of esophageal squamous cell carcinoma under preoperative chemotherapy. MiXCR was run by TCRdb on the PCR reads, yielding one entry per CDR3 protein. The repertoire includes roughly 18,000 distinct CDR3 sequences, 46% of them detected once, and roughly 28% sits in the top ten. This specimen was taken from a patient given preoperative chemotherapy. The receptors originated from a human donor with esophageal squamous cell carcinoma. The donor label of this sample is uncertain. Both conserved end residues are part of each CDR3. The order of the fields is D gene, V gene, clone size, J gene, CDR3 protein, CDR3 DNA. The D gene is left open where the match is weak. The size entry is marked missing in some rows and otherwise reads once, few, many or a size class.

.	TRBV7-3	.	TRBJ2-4	CARSPDNTDIQYF	TGTGCCAGGAGCCCAGACAACACAGACATTCAGTACTTC
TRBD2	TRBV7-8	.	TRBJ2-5	CASRTSRQETQYF	TGTGCCAGCAGGACTAGCAGGCAAGAGACCCAGTACTTC
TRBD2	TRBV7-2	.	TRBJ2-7	CASSARLAGGPYEQYF	TGTGCCAGCAGCGCTAGACTAGCGGGAGGGCCGTATGAGCAGTACTTC
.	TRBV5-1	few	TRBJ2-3	CASSLGRGGTDTQYF	TGCGCCAGCAGCTTGGGCCGAGGAGGGACAGATACGCAGTATTTT
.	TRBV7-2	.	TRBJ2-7	CASSVGGVRAKDTQYF	TGTGCCAGCAGCGTAGGGGGGGTGCGGGCCAAAGATACGCAGTACTTC
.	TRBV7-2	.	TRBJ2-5	CASSPTGDKASQYF	TGTGCCAGCAGCCCTACCGGGGACAAAGCGTCCCAGTATTTC
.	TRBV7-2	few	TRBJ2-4	CASSWSVNEQYF	TGTGCCAGCAGCTGGTCGGTCAATGAGCAGTACTTC
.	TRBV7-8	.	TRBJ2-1	CASSFLGGGEETQFF	TGTGCCAGCAGCTTCCTAGGGGGGGGCGAGGAGACCCAGTTCTTC
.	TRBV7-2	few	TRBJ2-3	CASSLGQGASGRARGYF	TGTGCCAGCAGCTTGGGACAGGGGGCTAGCGGGAGGGCCCGCGGGTATTTT
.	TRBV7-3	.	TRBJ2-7	CASSEGTSYEQYF	TGTGCCAGCAGCGAAGGGACTTCATACGAGCAGTACTTC
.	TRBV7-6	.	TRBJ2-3	CASSPPVSATDTQYF	TGTGCCAGCAGCCCCCCGGTTAGCGCCACAGATACGCAGTATTTT
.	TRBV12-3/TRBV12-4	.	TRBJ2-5	CAGSLAGHGGRDQETQYF	TGTGCGGGCAGTTTGGCGGGCCACGGGGGCCGTGACCAAGAGACCCAGTACTTC
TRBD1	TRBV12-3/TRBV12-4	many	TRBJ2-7	CASSLTGRRGEQYF	TGTGCCAGCAGTTTGACAGGGAGACGCGGCGAGCAGTACTTC
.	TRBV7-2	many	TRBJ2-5	CASSPDIGQKETQYF	TGTGCCAGCAGCCCAGATATCGGACAGAAAGAGACCCAGTACTTC
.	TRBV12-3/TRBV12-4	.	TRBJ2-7	CASRPGKAGGWFEQYF	TGTGCCAGCAGGCCGGGAAAGGCAGGGGGGTGGTTCGAGCAGTACTTC
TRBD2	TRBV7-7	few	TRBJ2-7	CASSLASWTPGTTLYNEQYF	TGTGCTAGCAGCTTAGCGAGCTGGACTCCCGGGACTACCCTCTACAATGAGCAGTACTTC
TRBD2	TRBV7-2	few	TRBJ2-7	CASSLGLAGVYEQYF	TGTGCCAGCAGCTTAGGGCTAGCGGGGGTTTACGAGCAGTACTTC
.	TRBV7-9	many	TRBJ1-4	CASSLGSANEKLFF	TGTGCCAGCAGCTTGGGCTCGGCTAATGAAAAACTGTTTTTT
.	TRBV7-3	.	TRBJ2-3	CACSSVGGGGTDMQYF	TGTGCCTGCAGCTCCGTAGGGGGGGGAGGCACAGACATGCAGTACTTT
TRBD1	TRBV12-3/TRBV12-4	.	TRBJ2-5	CASSPLTGGETQYF	TGTGCCAGCAGTCCCTTGACAGGGGGCGAGACCCAGTACTTC
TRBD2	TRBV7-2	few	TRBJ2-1	CASSWGGSQETQFF	TGTGCCAGCAGCTGGGGGGGGAGCCAAGAGACCCAGTTCTTC
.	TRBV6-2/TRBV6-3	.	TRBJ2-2	CASSYLSIGELFF	TGTGCCAGCAGTTACCTTTCGATCGGGGAGCTGTTTTTT
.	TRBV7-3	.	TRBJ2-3	CATGLGNKDTQYF	TGTGCCACGGGGCTAGGAAACAAAGATACGCAGTATTTC
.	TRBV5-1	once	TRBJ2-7	CASSLRDEQYF	TGCGCCAGCAGCTTGAGGGACGAGCAGTACTTC
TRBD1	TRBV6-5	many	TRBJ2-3	CASSLRQGDLDTQYF	TGTGCCAGCAGTTTGAGACAGGGGGATTTGGATACGCAGTATTTT
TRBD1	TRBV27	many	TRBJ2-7	CASSFTGTASYEQYF	TGTGCCAGCAGTTTCACCGGGACAGCCAGCTACGAGCAGTACTTC
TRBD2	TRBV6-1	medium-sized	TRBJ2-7	CASSDQRELEQYF	TGTGCCAGCAGTGATCAGCGGGAGCTCGAGCAGTACTTC
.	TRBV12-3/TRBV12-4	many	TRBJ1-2	CASSLGQVGYGYTF	TGTGCCAGCAGTTTAGGACAGGTCGGCTATGGCTACACCTTC
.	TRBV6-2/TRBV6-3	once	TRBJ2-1	CASTYTEGYNEQFF	TGTGCCAGCACCTACACGGAGGGGTACAATGAGCAGTTCTTC
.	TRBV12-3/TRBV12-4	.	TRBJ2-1	CASSPDGGAFYEQFF	TGTGCCAGCAGTCCGGATGGGGGGGCCTTTTACGAGCAGTTCTTC
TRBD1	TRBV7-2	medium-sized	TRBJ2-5	CASSLNLQGDGETQYF	TGTGCCAGCAGCTTAAACCTACAGGGGGACGGGGAGACCCAGTACTTC